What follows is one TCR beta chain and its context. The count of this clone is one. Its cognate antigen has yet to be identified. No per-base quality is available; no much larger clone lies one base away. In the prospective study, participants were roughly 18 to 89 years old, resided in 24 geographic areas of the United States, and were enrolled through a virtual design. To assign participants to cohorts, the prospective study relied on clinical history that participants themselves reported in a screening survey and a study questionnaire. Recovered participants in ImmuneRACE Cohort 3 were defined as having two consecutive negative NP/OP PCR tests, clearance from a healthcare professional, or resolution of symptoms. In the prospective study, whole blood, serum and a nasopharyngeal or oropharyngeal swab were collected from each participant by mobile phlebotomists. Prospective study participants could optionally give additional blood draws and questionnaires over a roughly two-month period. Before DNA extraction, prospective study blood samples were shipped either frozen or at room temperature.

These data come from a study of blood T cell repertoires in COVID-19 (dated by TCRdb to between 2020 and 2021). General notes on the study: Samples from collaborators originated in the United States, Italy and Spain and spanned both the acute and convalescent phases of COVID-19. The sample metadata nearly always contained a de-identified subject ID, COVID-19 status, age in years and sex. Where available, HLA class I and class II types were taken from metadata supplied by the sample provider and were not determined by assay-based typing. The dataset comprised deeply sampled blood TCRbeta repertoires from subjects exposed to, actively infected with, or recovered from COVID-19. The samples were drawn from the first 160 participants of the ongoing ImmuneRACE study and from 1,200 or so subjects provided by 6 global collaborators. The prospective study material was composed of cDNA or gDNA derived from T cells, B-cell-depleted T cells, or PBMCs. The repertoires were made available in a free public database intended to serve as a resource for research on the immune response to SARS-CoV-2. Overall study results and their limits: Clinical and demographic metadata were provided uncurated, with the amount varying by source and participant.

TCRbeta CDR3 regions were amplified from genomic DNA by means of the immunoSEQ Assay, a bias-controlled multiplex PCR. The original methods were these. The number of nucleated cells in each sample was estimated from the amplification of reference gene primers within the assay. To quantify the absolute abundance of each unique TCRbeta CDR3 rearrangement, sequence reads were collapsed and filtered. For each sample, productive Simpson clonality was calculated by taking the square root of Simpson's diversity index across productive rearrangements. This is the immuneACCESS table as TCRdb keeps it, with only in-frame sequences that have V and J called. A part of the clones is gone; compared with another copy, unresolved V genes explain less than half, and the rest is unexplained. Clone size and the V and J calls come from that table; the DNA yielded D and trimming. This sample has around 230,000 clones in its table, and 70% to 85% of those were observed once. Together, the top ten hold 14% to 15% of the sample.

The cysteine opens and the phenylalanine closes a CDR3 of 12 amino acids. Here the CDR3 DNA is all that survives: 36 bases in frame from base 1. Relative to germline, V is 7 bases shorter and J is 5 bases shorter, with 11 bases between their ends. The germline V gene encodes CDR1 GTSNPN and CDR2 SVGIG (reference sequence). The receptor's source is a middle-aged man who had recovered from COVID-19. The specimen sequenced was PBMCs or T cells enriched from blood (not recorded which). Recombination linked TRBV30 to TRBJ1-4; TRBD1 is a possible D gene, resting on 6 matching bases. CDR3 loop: CASRTENEKLFF. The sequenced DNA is TGTGCCTCCCGGACAGAGAATGAAAAACTGTTTTTT.